The T cell receptor beta chain described here comes from a study of blood T cell repertoires in COVID-19. Study details: Samples came from the United States, Italy and Spain, spanning acute and convalescent COVID-19. In each case, the material was cDNA or gDNA derived from T cells, B-cell-depleted T cells, or PBMCs.

Germline loops: CDR1 SGHTA, CDR2 FQGTGA. The CDR3 covers 13 residues. V was cut by 5 bases and J by 1 base, with 8 bases left in between. Authors' methods: Reference gene primer amplification gave nucleated cell count estimates. TCRdb keeps only in-frame clones here, not all; method: immunoSEQ multiplex PCR. V, J and clone size reflect that table, while D and trimming were determined from the DNA. The table records under 80,000 clones, 83% of them present only once. This TCR was sampled from a woman aged 60-70 years with acute or convalescent COVID-19. What was sequenced was peripheral blood. V usage is TRBV7-3 and J usage is TRBJ1-1; no definite D call. The CDR3 DNA sequence: TGTGCCAGCAGCGGTACATCGAACACTGAAGCTTTCTTT. Translating it yields CASSGTSNTEAFF.